Below, 5 T cell receptor beta chains from the same sample are listed, as sequenced in a study of cytomegalovirus exposure and HLA in healthy donors. The protocol was immunoSEQ multiplex PCR, while the TCRdb copy is restricted to in-frame clones and leaves out a portion. Found here are some 210,000 clones, around 87% of them singletons; the top ten hold 1.5% to 2.5%. The specimen was PBMCs. These receptors originate from a young woman in good health and CMV-seropositive.

The chain has TRBV29-1 and TRBJ1-1; D call uncertain. This CDR3 comprises 13 residues. CDR1 SQVTM and CDR2 ANQGSEA come from the germline V gene. Trimming removed 3 bases at V and 4 bases at J, with 12 bases between. The CDR3 DNA is TGCAGCGTTGACGGGGAGGTCGGCACTGAAGCTTTCTTT. This encodes CSVDGEVGTEAFF.

This chain connects TRBV27 to TRBJ2-5; D is unresolved. This CDR3 is built from 14 residues. In germline, CDR1 is MNHEY, CDR2 SMNVEV (reference sequence). Trimming removed 7 bases from V and 3 bases from J, with 15 bases in between. The CDR3 here is CASMSLRSEETQYF. The DNA for the CDR3 is TGTGCCAGCATGTCGCTCCGATCGGAAGAGACCCAGTACTTC.

The chain recombines TRBV27 with TRBJ2-1, with TRBD2 matching over 11 bases. CDR1 and CDR2 from the germline V gene are MNHEY and SMNVEV (reference sequence). There are 15 residues in the CDR3. Unmatched junction bases numbered 5, after V lost 6 bases and J lost 4 bases. The DNA of the CDR3 is TGTGCCAGCAGCCGACTAGCGGGGATGTACAATGAGCAGTTCTTC. The encoded protein is CASSRLAGMYNEQFF.

The gene calls are TRBV11-2 and TRBJ1-2; D possibly corresponds to TRBD1 (5 bases). The CDR3 loop spans 16 amino acids. Germline V gene sequence: CDR1 SGHAT, CDR2 FQNNGV. Trimming cost V 2 bases and J 4 bases, with 17 bases left between them. CDR3 sequence: CASSLFLRRTLYGYTF. CDR3 sequence (DNA): TGTGCCAGCAGCTTATTTCTGAGACGGACACTCTATGGCTACACCTTC.

This clone was counted a single time. This chain uses TRBV4-2 with TRBJ2-1, with D possibly TRBD2 on 6 matching bases. This CDR3 is 17 amino acids long. V lost 0 bases to trimming and J lost 0 bases, with 12 bases between them. Germline V gives CDR1 LGHNA, CDR2 YNFKEQ. The chain's CDR3 is CASSQEEAGGSYNEQFF. CDR3 nucleotide sequence: TGTGCCAGCAGCCAAGAAGAAGCGGGTGGCTCCTACAATGAGCAGTTCTTC.